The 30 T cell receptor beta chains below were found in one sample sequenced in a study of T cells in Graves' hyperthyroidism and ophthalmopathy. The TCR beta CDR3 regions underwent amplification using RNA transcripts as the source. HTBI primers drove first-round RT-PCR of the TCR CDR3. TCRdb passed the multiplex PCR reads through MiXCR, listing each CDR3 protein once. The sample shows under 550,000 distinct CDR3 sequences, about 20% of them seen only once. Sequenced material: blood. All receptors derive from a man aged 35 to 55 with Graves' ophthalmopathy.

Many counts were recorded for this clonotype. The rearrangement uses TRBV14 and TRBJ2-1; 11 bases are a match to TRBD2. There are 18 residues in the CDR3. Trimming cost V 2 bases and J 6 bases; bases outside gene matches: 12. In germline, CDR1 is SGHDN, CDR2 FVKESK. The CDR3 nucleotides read TGTGCCAGCAGCCAAATACAGGGAAGCACTAGCGGGAGCAATGAGCAGTTCTTC. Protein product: CASSQIQGSTSGSNEQFF.

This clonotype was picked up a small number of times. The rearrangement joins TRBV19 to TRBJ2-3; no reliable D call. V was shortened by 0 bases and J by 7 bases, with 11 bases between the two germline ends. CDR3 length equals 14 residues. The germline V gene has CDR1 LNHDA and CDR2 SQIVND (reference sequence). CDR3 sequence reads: CASSIDSTGYTQYF. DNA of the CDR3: TGTGCCAGTAGTATAGACAGTACCGGATATACGCAGTATTTT.

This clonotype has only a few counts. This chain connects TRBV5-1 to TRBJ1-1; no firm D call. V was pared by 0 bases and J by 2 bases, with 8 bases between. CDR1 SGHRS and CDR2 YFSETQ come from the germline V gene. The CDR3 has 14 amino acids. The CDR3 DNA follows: TGCGCCAGCAGCTTGGATCACAGAAACACTGAAGCTTTCTTT. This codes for CASSLDHRNTEAFF. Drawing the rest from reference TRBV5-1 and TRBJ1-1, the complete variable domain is KAGVTQTPRYLIKTRGQQVTLSCSPISGHRSVSWYQQTPGQGLQFLFEYFSETQRNKGNFPGRFSGRQFSNSRSEMNVSTLELGDSALYLCASSLDHRNTEAFFGQGTRLTVV.

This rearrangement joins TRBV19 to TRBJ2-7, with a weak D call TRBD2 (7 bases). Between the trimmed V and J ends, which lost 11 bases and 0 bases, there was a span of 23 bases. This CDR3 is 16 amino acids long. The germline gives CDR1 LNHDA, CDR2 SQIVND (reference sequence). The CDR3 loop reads CARKFRRGTSSYEQYF. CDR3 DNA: TGTGCCCGCAAGTTTCGGCGGGGGACAAGCTCCTACGAGCAGTACTTC.

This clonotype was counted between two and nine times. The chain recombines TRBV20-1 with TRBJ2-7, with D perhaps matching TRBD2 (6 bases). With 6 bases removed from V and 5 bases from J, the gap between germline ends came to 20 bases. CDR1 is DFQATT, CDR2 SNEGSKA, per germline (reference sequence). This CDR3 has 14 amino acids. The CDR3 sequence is CSARRAGPGNEQYF. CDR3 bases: TGCAGTGCAAGGAGGGCGGGTCCTGGAAACGAGCAGTACTTC.

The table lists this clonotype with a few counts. The CDR3 region has the DNA TGCAGTGCTATGGGTCGAGACAGGGTGAAAGAGACCCAGTACTTC. Encoded protein: CSAMGRDRVKETQYF. The rearrangement joins TRBV20-1 to TRBJ2-5; the match to TRBD1 covers 7 bases. V lost 4 bases, J lost 3 bases, and 11 bases stayed unmatched. Germline loops: CDR1 DFQATT, CDR2 SNEGSKA (reference sequence). The CDR3 is 15 residues long.

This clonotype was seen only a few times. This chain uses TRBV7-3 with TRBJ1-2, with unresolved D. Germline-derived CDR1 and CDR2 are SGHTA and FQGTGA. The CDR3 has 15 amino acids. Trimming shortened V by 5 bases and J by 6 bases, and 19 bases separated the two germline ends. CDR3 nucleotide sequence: TGTGCCAGCAGCCCAACCCGGGAACCCGAGAATGGCTACACCTTC. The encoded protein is CASSPTREPENGYTF.

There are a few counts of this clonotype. CDR3 DNA sequence: TGTGCCAGCAGTCAGAGTGGAGGGGGTGGTCAGCCCCAGCATTTT. Its protein product is CASSQSGGGGQPQHF. V is TRBV12-3 or TRBV12-4 and J is TRBJ1-5, with D perhaps TRBD1 (6 bases). The CDR3 has 15 amino acids. With 5 bases removed from V and 6 bases from J, the gap between germline ends came to 17 bases.

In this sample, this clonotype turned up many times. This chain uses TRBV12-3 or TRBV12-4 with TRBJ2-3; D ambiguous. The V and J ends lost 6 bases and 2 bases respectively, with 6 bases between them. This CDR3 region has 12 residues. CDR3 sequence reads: CASRETTDTQYF. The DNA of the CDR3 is TGTGCCAGCAGGGAAACCACAGATACGCAGTATTTT.

The CDR3 DNA reads as TGCAGTGCTAGGCGGGGGCAGAACACTGAAGCTTTCTTT. This translates into CSARRGQNTEAFF. The chain joins TRBV20-1 to TRBJ1-1; weak D call: TRBD1 (6 bases). Germline CDR1 DFQATT, CDR2 SNEGSKA (reference sequence). CDR3 length equals 13 residues. With 3 bases removed from V and 1 base from J, the gap between germline ends came to 9 bases.

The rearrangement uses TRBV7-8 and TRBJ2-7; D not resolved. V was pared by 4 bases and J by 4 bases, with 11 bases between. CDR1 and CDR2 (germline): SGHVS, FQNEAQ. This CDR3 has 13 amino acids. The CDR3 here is CASSSPYGYEQYF. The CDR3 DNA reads TGTGCCAGCAGCTCTCCGTATGGTTACGAGCAGTACTTC.

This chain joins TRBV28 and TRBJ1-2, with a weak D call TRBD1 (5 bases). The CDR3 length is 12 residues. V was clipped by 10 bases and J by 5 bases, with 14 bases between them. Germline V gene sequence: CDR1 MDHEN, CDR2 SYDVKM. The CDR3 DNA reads TGTGCCATCCGGGACGGGATATATGGCTACACCTTC. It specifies CAIRDGIYGYTF.

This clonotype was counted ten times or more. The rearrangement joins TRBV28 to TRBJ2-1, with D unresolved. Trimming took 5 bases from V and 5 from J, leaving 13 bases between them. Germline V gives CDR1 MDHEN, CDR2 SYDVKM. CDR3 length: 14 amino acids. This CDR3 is CASSPRSPNNEQFF. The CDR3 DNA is TGTGCCAGCAGTCCTAGGTCCCCGAACAATGAGCAGTTCTTC.

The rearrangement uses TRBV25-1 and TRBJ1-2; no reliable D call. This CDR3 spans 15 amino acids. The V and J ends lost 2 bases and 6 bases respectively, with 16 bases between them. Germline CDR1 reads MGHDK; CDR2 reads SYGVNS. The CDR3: CASSELIPPTDGYTF. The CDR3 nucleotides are TGTGCCAGCAGTGAACTTATTCCGCCCACTGATGGCTACACCTTC.

The CDR3 loop is CSATDRGALGDEQYF. CDR3 coding DNA: TGCAGTGCAACGGACAGGGGGGCCCTAGGGGACGAGCAGTACTTC. This chain links TRBV20-1 with TRBJ2-7; 10 bases map to TRBD1. The CDR3 has 15 residues. Germline loops: CDR1 DFQATT, CDR2 SNEGSKA (reference sequence). The J segment lost 5 bases and the V segment lost 6 bases, leaving 13 bases of the junction unmatched.

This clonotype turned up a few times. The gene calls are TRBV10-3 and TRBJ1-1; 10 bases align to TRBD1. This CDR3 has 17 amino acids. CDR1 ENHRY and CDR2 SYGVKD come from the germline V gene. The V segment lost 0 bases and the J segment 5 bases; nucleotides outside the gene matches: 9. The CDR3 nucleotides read TGTGCCATCAGTGAGTCGCATGGGACAGGGGATGTAACTGAAGCTTTCTTT. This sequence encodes CAISESHGTGDVTEAFF.

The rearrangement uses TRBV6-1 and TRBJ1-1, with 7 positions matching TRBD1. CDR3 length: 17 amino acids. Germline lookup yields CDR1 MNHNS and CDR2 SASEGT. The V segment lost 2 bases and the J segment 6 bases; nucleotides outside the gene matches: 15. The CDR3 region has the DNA TGTGCCAGCAGTGAAAAAAGGGGGCGGGCGGCGATGGCTGAAGCTTTCTTT. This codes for CASSEKRGRAAMAEAFF.

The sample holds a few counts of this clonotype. The CDR3 loop is CSAKVPFTTAGSKETQYF. DNA for the CDR3: TGCAGTGCTAAAGTTCCCTTTACTACTGCGGGGTCGAAAGAGACCCAGTACTTC. This sequence joins TRBV20-1 and TRBJ2-5; perhaps TRBD2 as D (6 bases). The germline V and J ends were trimmed by 4 bases and 3 bases, with 27 bases remaining between them. Germline V gene data show CDR1 as DFQATT and CDR2 as SNEGSKA (reference sequence). This CDR3 has 18 residues.

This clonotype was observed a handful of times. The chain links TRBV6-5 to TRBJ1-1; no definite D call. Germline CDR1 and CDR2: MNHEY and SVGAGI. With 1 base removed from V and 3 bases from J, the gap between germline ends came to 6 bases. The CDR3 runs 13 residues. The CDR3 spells CASSYLRDTEAFF. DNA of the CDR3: TGTGCCAGCAGTTACTTGAGGGACACTGAAGCTTTCTTT.

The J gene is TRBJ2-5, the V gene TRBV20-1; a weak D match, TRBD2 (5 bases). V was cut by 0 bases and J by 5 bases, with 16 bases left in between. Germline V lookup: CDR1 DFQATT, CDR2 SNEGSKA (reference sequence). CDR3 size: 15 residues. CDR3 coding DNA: TGCAGTGCTAGAGAGGGCCTAGGCCGGAGGGAGACCCAGTACTTC. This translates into CSAREGLGRRETQYF.

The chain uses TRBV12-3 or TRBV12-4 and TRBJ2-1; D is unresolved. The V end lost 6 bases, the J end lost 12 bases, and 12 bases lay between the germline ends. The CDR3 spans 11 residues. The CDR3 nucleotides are TGTGCCAGCAGCACCCTACATGGGCAGTTCTTC. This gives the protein CASSTLHGQFF.

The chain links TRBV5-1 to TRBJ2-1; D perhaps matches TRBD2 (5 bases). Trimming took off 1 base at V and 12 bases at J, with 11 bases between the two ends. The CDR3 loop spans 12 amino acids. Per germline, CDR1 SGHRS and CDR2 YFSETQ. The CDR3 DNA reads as TGCGCCAGCAGCTTGAACCGAGAGGGGCAGTTCTTC. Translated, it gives CASSLNREGQFF. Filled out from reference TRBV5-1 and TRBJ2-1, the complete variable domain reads KAGVTQTPRYLIKTRGQQVTLSCSPISGHRSVSWYQQTPGQGLQFLFEYFSETQRNKGNFPGRFSGRQFSNSRSEMNVSTLELGDSALYLCASSLNREGQFFGPGTRLTVL.

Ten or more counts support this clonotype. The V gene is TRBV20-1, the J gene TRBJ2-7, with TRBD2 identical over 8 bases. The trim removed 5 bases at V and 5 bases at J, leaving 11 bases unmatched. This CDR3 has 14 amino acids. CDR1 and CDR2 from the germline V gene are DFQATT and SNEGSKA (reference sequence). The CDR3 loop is CSAQLGGGANEQYF. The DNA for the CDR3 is TGCAGTGCTCAACTCGGGGGGGGTGCGAACGAGCAGTACTTC.

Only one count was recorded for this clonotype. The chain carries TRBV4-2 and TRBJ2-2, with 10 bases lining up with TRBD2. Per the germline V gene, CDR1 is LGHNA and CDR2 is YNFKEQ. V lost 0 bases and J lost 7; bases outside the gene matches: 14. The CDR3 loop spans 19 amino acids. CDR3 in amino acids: CASSQDRGASGRTHGELFF. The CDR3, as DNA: TGTGCCAGCAGCCAAGATAGAGGGGCTAGCGGGAGAACACACGGGGAGCTGTTTTTT.

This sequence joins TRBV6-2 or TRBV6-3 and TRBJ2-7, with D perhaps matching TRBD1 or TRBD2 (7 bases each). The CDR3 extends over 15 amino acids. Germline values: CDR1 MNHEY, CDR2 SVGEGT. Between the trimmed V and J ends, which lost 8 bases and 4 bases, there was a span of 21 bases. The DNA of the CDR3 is TGTGCCAGCCAAACGGGTACAGGGGAGGGGTACGAGCAGTACTTC. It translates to CASQTGTGEGYEQYF.

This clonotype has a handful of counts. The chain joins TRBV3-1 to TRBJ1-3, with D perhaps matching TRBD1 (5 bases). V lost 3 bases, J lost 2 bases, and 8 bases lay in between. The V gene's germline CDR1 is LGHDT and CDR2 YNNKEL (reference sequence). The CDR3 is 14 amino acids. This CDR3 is CASSHGQAGNTIYF. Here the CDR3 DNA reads TGTGCCAGCAGCCACGGACAAGCTGGAAACACCATATATTTT.

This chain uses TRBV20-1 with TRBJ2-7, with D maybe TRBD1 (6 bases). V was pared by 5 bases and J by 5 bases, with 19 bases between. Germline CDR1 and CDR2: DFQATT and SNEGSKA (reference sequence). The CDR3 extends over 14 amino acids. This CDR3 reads CSAEATQGTNEQYF. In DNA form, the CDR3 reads TGCAGTGCTGAAGCAACACAGGGAACAAACGAGCAGTACTTC.

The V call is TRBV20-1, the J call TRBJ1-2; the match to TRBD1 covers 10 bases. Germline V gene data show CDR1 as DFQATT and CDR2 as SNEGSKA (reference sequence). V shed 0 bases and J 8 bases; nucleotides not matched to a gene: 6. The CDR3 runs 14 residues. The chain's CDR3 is CSARDLGTGEGYTF. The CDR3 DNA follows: TGCAGTGCTAGAGATCTAGGGACAGGGGAAGGCTACACCTTC.

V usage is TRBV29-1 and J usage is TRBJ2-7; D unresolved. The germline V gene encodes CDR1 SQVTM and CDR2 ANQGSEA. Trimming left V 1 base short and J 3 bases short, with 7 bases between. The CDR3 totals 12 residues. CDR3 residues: CSVEVGGYEQYF. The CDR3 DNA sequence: TGCAGCGTTGAAGTAGGTGGCTACGAGCAGTACTTC.

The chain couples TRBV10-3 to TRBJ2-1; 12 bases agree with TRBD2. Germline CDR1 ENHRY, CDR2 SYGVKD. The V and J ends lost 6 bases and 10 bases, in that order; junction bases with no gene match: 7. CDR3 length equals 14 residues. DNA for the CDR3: TGTGCCATCAGCTCTAGCGGGAGGGGGCAAGAGCAGTTCTTC. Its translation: CAISSSGRGQEQFF.